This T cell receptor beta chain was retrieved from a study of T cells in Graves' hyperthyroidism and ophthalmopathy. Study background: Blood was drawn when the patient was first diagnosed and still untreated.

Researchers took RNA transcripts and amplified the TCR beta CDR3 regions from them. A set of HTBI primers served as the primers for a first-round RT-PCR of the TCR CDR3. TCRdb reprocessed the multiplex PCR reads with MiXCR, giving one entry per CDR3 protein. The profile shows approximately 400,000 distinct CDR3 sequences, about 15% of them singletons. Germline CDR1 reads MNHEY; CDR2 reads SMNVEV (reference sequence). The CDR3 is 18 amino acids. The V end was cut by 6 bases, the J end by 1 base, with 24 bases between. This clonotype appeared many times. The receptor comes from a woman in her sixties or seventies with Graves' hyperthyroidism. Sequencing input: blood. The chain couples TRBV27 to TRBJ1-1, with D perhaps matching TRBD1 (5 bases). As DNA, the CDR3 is TGTGCCAGCAGCAGAGGCGGGACTACCCGCCTCCGGAACACTGAAGCTTTCTTT. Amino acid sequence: CASSRGGTTRLRNTEAFF.